This TCR beta chain appears in the sequencing data of a study of human T cells and chemical hapten exposure. This clonotype has just a few counts. TCRdb itself ran the RACE reads through MiXCR, one entry per CDR3 protein. The sample lists some 80,000 distinct CDR3 sequences; 9.5% to 13% were seen once. Time point reported: patch test 2, 6 weeks after DPC sensitization. Treatment here: therapeutic diphenylcyclopropenone sensitization with weekly scalp DPC. This CDR3 comprises 14 residues. The trim removed 2 bases at V and 5 bases at J, leaving 8 bases unmatched. CDR1 SQVTM and CDR2 ANQGSEA come from the germline V gene.

V is TRBV29-1 and J is TRBJ2-7, with TRBD1 matching over 8 bases. This TCR came from a woman younger than 45 with alopecia areata. Some clones in this sample may be carry-over from other donors' samples. The sequencing here drew on whole blood, taken in connection with sensitization to the hapten diphenylcyclopropenone (DPC). The CDR3 sequence: CSVELRGDRHEQYF. DNA of the CDR3: TGCAGCGTTGAACTCCGTGGGGACAGGCACGAGCAGTACTTC.